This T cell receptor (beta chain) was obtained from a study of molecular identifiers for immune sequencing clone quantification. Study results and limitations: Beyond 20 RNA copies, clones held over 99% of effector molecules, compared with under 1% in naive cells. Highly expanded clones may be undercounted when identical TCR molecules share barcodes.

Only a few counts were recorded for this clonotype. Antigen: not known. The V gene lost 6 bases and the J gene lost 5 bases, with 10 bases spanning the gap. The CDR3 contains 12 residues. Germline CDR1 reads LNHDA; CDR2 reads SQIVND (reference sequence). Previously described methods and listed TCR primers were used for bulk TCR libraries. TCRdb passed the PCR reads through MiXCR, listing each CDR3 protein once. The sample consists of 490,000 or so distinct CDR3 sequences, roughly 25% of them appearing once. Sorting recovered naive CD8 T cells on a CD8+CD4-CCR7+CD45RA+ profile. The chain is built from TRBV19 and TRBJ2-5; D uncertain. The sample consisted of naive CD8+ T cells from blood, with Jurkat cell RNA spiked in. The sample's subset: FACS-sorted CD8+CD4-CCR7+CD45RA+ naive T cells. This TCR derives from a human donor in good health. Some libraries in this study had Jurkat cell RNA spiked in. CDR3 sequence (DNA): TGTGCCAGTAGCGATCCACGGGAGACCCAGTACTTC. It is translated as CASSDPRETQYF.